This T cell receptor (beta chain) was retrieved from a study of blood T cell repertoires in COVID-19. About the study: Samples taken during acute and convalescent COVID-19 were collected in the United States, Italy and Spain. From T cells, B-cell-depleted T cells, or PBMCs came the material, which was cDNA or gDNA.

TCRdb's copy holds only in-frame clones and misses some; the assay was immunoSEQ multiplex PCR. Of tens of thousands of clones listed, 84% were seen once; the top ten hold approximately 25%. The CDR3 has 16 amino acids. The J segment lost 0 bases and the V segment lost 3 bases, leaving 7 bases of the junction unmatched. The germline V gene encodes CDR1 MNHNS and CDR2 SASEGT. The sample was peripheral blood. The TCR comes from a man between 60 and 75 years old with acute or convalescent COVID-19. The V and J genes are TRBV6-1 and TRBJ1-1, with 7 bases aligning to TRBD1. The DNA for the CDR3 is TGTGCCAGCAGTGACGCCGGGGACAGAGTGAACACTGAAGCTTTCTTT. Translated, it gives CASSDAGDRVNTEAFF.